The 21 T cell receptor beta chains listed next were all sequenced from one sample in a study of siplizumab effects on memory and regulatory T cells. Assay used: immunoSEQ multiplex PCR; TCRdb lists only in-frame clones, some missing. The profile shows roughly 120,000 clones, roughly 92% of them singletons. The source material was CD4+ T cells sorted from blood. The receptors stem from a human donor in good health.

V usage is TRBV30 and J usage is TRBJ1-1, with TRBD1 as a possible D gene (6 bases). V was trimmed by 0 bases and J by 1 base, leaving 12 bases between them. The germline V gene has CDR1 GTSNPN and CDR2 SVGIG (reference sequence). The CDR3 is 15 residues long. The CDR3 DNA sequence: TGTGCCTGGAGTGTAGCTGACAGGAGGAACACTGAAGCTTTCTTT. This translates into CAWSVADRRNTEAFF.

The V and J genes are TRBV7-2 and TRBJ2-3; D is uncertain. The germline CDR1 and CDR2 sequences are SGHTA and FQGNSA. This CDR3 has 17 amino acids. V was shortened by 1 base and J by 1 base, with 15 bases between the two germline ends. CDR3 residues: CASSLVLAKRGTDTQYF. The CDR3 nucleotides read TGTGCCAGCAGCTTAGTTTTGGCCAAACGAGGCACAGATACGCAGTATTTT. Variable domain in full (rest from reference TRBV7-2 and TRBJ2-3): GAGVSQSPSNKVTEKGKDVELRCDPISGHTALYWYRQSLGQGLEFLIYFQGNSAPDKSGLPSDRFSAERTGGSVSTLTIQRTQQEDSAVYLCASSLVLAKRGTDTQYFGPGTRLTVL.

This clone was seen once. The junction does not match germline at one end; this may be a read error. Here the CDR3 DNA reads TGTGCCAGCAGTGATTCGGGACAGTCTTCCGGTGGGGTCCTCGCCTTC. It codes for CASSDSGQSSGGVLAF. The chain uses TRBV25-1 and TRBJ1-2, with 7 bases that match TRBD1. The germline CDR1 and CDR2 sequences are MGHDK and SYGVNS. The CDR3 runs to 16 residues.

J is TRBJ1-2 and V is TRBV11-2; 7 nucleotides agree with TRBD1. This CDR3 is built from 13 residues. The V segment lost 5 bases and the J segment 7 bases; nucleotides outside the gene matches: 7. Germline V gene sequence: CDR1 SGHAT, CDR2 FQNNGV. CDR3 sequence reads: CASSPDRETGYTF. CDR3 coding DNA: TGTGCCAGCAGCCCCGACAGGGAAACTGGCTACACCTTC. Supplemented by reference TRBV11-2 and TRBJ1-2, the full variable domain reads EAGVAQSPRYKIIEKRQSVAFWCNPISGHATLYWYQQILGQGPKLLIQFQNNGVVDDSQLPKDRFSAERLKGVDSTLKIQPAKLEDSAVYLCASSPDRETGYTFGSGTRLTVV.

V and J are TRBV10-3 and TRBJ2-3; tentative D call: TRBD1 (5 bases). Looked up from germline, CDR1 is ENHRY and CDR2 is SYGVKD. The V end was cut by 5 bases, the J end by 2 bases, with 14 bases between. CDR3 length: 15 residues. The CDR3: CAISPDTGNTDTQYF. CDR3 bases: TGTGCCATCAGTCCCGACACAGGCAACACAGATACGCAGTATTTT.

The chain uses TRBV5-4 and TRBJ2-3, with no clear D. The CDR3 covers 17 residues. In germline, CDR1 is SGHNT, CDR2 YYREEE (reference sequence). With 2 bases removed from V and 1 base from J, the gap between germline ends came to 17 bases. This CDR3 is CASSFGPPSFGTDTQYF. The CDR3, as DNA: TGTGCCAGCAGCTTTGGTCCCCCGAGCTTCGGCACAGATACGCAGTATTTT.

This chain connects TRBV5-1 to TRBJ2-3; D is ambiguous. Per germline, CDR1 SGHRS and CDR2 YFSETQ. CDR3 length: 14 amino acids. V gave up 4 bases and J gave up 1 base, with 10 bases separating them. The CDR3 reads CASSPSAGTDTQYF. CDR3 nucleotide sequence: TGCGCCAGCAGCCCATCGGCGGGCACAGATACGCAGTATTTT.

CDR3 sequence (DNA): TGTGCCAGCAGCCCCGTTCAGGGGACAGCGCAGTACTTC. Translating it yields CASSPVQGTAQYF. The rearrangement uses TRBV11-2 and TRBJ2-5; TRBD1 agrees at 7 bases. V gave up 5 bases and J gave up 11 bases; unmatched junction bases: 11. In germline, CDR1 is SGHAT, CDR2 FQNNGV. The CDR3 length is 13 residues.

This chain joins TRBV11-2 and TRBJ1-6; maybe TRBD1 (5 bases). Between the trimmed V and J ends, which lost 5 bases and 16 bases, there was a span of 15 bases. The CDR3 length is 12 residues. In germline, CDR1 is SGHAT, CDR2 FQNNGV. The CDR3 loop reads CASSTGARTLHF. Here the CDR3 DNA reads TGTGCCAGCAGCACTGGGGCCCGAACGCTCCACTTT.

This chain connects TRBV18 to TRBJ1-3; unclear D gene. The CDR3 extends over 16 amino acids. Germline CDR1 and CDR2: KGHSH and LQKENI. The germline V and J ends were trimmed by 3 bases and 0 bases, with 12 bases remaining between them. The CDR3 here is CASSPGSDLSGNTIYF. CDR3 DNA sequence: TGTGCCAGCTCACCGGGGTCTGACCTCTCTGGAAACACCATATATTTT.

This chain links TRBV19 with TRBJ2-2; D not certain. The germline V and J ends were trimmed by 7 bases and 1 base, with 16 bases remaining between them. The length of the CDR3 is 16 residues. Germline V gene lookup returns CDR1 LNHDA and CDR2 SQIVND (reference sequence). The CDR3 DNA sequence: TGTGCCAGTATCTCGTCGGAAAGGAAGAACACCGGGGAGCTGTTTTTT. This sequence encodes CASISSERKNTGELFF.

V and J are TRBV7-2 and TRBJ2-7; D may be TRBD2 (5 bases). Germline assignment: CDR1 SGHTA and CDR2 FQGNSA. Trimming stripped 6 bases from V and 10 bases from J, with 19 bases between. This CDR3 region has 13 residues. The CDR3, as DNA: TGTGCCAGCAGGCGAGGACTCAACGGGATACAGTACTTC. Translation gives CASRRGLNGIQYF.

The CDR3 DNA sequence: TGCGCCAGCAGCTTTCTAGCGGGGATCCAAGAGACCCAGTACTTC. Translated, it gives CASSFLAGIQETQYF. This chain uses TRBV5-1 with TRBJ2-5, with TRBD2 matching 9 bases. CDR3 length: 15 amino acids. Trimming cost V 2 bases and J 1 base; bases outside gene matches: 3. Germline lookup yields CDR1 SGHRS and CDR2 YFSETQ.

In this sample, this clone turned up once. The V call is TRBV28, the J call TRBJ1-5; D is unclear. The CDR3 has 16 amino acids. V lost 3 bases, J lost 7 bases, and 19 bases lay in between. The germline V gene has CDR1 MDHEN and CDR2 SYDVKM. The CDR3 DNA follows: TGTGCCAGCAGTTTTTGGGCCAATTCGAGGTACCAGCCCCAGCATTTT. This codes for CASSFWANSRYQPQHF.

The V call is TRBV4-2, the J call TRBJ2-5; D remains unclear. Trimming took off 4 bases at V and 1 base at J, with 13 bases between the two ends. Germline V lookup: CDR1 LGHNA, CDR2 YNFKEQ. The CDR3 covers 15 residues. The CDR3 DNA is TGTGCCAGCAGCCCCGGGTCCTCCACCCAAGAGACCCAGTACTTC. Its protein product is CASSPGSSTQETQYF.

This CDR3 reads CASSENRGGIEAFF. The CDR3 coding sequence is TGTGCCAGCAGCGAGAACAGGGGGGGGATTGAAGCTTTCTTT. V and J are TRBV11-2 and TRBJ1-1; 8 bases fit TRBD1. Looked up from germline, CDR1 is SGHAT and CDR2 is FQNNGV. The CDR3 covers 14 residues. Trimming removed 5 bases from V and 7 bases from J; junction bases left unmatched: 9.

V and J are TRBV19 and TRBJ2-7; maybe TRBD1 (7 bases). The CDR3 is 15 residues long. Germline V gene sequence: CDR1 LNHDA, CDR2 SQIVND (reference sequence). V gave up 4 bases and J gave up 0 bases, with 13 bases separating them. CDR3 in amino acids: CASSTNRGGSYEQYF. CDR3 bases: TGTGCCAGTAGTACTAACAGGGGAGGCTCCTACGAGCAGTACTTC.

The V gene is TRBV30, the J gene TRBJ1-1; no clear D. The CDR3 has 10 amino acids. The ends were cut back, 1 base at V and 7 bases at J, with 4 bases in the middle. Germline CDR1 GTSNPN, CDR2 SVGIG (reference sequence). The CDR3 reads CAWSGVEAFF. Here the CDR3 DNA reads TGTGCCTGGAGTGGAGTTGAAGCTTTCTTT.

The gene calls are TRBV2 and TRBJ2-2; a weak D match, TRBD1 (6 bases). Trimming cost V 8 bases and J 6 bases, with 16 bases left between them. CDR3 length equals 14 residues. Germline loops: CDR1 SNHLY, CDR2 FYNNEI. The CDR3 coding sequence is TGTGCCAGCGGGTCGGCAGGGGACGCCGGGGAGCTGTTTTTT. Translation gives CASGSAGDAGELFF.

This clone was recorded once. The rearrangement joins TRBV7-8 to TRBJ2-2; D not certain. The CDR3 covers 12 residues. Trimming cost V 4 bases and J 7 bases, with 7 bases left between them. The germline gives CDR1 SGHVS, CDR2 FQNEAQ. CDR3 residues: CASSSNGGELFF. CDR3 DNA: TGTGCCAGCAGCTCGAACGGCGGGGAGCTGTTTTTT.

The CDR3: CASRQPGQDLETQYF. In DNA, the CDR3 is TGTGCCAGCAGACAACCAGGACAGGATCTGGAGACCCAGTACTTC. V is TRBV27 and J is TRBJ2-5; 7 bases map to TRBD1. The CDR3 spans 15 residues. Looked up from germline, CDR1 is MNHEY and CDR2 is SMNVEV (reference sequence). V shed 6 bases, J shed 5 bases, and the junction held 12 bases outside the gene matches.